Listed below are T cell receptor beta chains from one sample, sequenced in a study of beta chain features in type 1 diabetes. Generated by immunoSEQ multiplex PCR, the TCRdb table keeps only in-frame clones and is missing some. The profile shows about 650,000 clones, 9.5% to 15% of them singletons. The material sequenced was naive CD4+ T cells from blood. The receptor set was obtained from a man in his thirties or forties with type 1 diabetes. Both conserved end residues are part of each CDR3. Each record gives: V gene, J gene, clone size, D gene, CDR3 protein, CDR3 DNA. The D gene is left open where the match is weak. Size is omitted from some rows. Given values are once, few, many or a class for expanded clones.

v_call: TRBV4-1; j_call: TRBJ2-3; clone_size: .; d_call: .; cdr3_aa: CASSQDRSTDTQYF; cdr3_nt: TGCGCCAGCAGCCAAGATCGGAGCACAGATACGCAGTATTTT
v_call: TRBV18; j_call: TRBJ1-3; clone_size: few; d_call: .; cdr3_aa: CASSPRTQVADTIYF; cdr3_nt: TGTGCCAGCTCACCACGGACACAGGTCGCAGACACCATATATTTT
v_call: TRBV4-1; j_call: TRBJ1-2; clone_size: .; d_call: TRBD1; cdr3_aa: CASSQMPLTGTNYGYTF; cdr3_nt: TGCGCCAGCAGCCAGATGCCCCTGACAGGGACGAACTATGGCTACACCTTC
v_call: TRBV29-1; j_call: TRBJ1-2; clone_size: few; d_call: .; cdr3_aa: CSAAANYGYTF; cdr3_nt: TGCAGCGCCGCCGCTAACTATGGCTACACCTTC
v_call: TRBV30; j_call: TRBJ2-6; clone_size: .; d_call: .; cdr3_aa: CAWRTTGANVLTF; cdr3_nt: TGTGCCTGGAGGACCACCGGGGCCAACGTCCTGACTTTC
v_call: TRBV7-8; j_call: TRBJ1-5; clone_size: few; d_call: TRBD1; cdr3_aa: CASSLDREQPQHF; cdr3_nt: TGTGCCAGCAGCTTGGACAGGGAACAGCCCCAGCATTTT
v_call: TRBV29-1; j_call: TRBJ2-5; clone_size: .; d_call: .; cdr3_aa: CSVDRGRWETQYF; cdr3_nt: TGCAGCGTTGATCGGGGGAGGTGGGAGACCCAGTACTTC
v_call: TRBV14; j_call: TRBJ1-1; clone_size: few; d_call: TRBD1; cdr3_aa: CASSQMTGGTEAFF; cdr3_nt: TGTGCCAGCAGCCAGATGACAGGGGGCACTGAAGCTTTCTTT
v_call: TRBV7-2; j_call: TRBJ2-5; clone_size: .; d_call: TRBD2; cdr3_aa: CASTPRLSGGAGTQYF; cdr3_nt: TGTGCCAGCACCCCCCGTTTGAGCGGGGGGGCCGGGACCCAGTACTTC
v_call: TRBV7-2; j_call: TRBJ1-6; clone_size: few; d_call: .; cdr3_aa: CASSPGGSLHF; cdr3_nt: TGTGCCAGCTCCCCGGGGGGGTCCCTCCACTTT
v_call: TRBV18; j_call: TRBJ2-1; clone_size: few; d_call: TRBD2; cdr3_aa: CASSLPGLEGNEQFF; cdr3_nt: TGTGCCAGCTCCCTACCGGGACTAGAAGGGAATGAGCAGTTCTTC
v_call: TRBV7-2; j_call: TRBJ2-5; clone_size: .; d_call: .; cdr3_aa: CASSLESGGYQETQYF; cdr3_nt: TGTGCCAGCAGCTTAGAGTCAGGGGGGTACCAAGAGACCCAGTACTTC
v_call: TRBV14; j_call: TRBJ1-4; clone_size: few; d_call: .; cdr3_aa: CASSQQGPRGEKLFF; cdr3_nt: TGTGCCAGCAGCCAACAGGGACCTAGGGGTGAAAAACTGTTTTTT
v_call: TRBV5-1; j_call: TRBJ1-2; clone_size: .; d_call: .; cdr3_aa: CASSRVGADNYGYTF; cdr3_nt: TGCGCCAGCAGCCGTGTCGGGGCGGATAACTATGGCTACACCTTC
v_call: TRBV5-5; j_call: TRBJ1-6; clone_size: .; d_call: .; cdr3_aa: CASSLGRDDSPLHF; cdr3_nt: TGTGCCAGCAGCTTGGGTAGGGATGACTCACCCCTCCACTTT
v_call: TRBV7-8; j_call: TRBJ2-5; clone_size: few; d_call: .; cdr3_aa: CASSPVRDTPYGKTQYF; cdr3_nt: TGTGCCAGCAGCCCAGTCCGGGACACCCCTTACGGAAAGACCCAGTACTTC
v_call: TRBV19; j_call: TRBJ1-5; clone_size: .; d_call: .; cdr3_aa: CASSTGRQVADQPQHF; cdr3_nt: TGTGCCAGTAGTACAGGTAGACAGGTAGCCGATCAGCCCCAGCATTTT
v_call: TRBV7-9; j_call: TRBJ1-4; clone_size: few; d_call: .; cdr3_aa: CASSSTRQTNEKLFF; cdr3_nt: TGTGCCAGCAGCAGCACTCGACAGACTAATGAAAAACTGTTTTTT
v_call: TRBV7-9; j_call: TRBJ2-1; clone_size: .; d_call: .; cdr3_aa: CASSLSYGYNEQFF; cdr3_nt: TGTGCCAGCAGCCTCTCGTATGGCTACAATGAGCAGTTCTTC
v_call: TRBV5-4; j_call: TRBJ2-4; clone_size: .; d_call: .; cdr3_aa: CASSLGPPPAGNIQYF; cdr3_nt: TGTGCCAGCAGCTTGGGTCCCCCCCCCGCAGGAAACATTCAGTACTTC
v_call: TRBV7-2; j_call: TRBJ2-5; clone_size: .; d_call: .; cdr3_aa: CASSSTETQYF; cdr3_nt: TGTGCCAGCAGCTCCACCGAGACCCAGTACTTC
v_call: TRBV7-2; j_call: TRBJ1-5; clone_size: .; d_call: .; cdr3_aa: CASSFGHQPQHF; cdr3_nt: TGTGCCAGCAGCTTCGGCCATCAGCCCCAGCATTTT
v_call: TRBV4-2; j_call: TRBJ2-1; clone_size: .; d_call: TRBD2; cdr3_aa: CASSQEASGPYEQFF; cdr3_nt: TGTGCCAGCAGCCAAGAGGCTAGCGGACCGTATGAGCAGTTCTTC
v_call: TRBV27; j_call: TRBJ1-5; clone_size: few; d_call: .; cdr3_aa: CASSLWGNQPQHF; cdr3_nt: TGTGCCAGCAGCCTGTGGGGCAATCAGCCCCAGCATTTT
v_call: TRBV30; j_call: TRBJ2-6; clone_size: few; d_call: .; cdr3_aa: CAWSIQASGANVLTF; cdr3_nt: TGTGCCTGGAGTATCCAAGCTTCTGGGGCCAACGTCCTGACTTTC
v_call: TRBV5-1; j_call: TRBJ2-1; clone_size: .; d_call: .; cdr3_aa: CASSPLQDTNEQFF; cdr3_nt: TGCGCCAGCAGCCCTCTCCAGGACACCAATGAGCAGTTCTTC
v_call: TRBV7-2; j_call: TRBJ2-4; clone_size: .; d_call: TRBD1; cdr3_aa: CASSLAGTENIQYF; cdr3_nt: TGTGCCAGCAGCTTAGCCGGGACAGAAAACATTCAGTACTTC
v_call: TRBV2; j_call: TRBJ2-1; clone_size: .; d_call: TRBD1; cdr3_aa: CASSEAGTGDDEQFF; cdr3_nt: TGTGCCAGCAGTGAGGCCGGGACAGGGGACGATGAGCAGTTCTTC
v_call: TRBV7-9; j_call: TRBJ2-7; clone_size: few; d_call: .; cdr3_aa: CASSFLLGEQYF; cdr3_nt: TGTGCCAGCAGCTTCCTCTTGGGCGAGCAGTACTTC
v_call: TRBV4-1; j_call: TRBJ2-7; clone_size: few; d_call: .; cdr3_aa: CASSQDGNFNYEQYF; cdr3_nt: TGCGCCAGCAGCCAAGATGGGAACTTTAACTACGAGCAGTACTTC
v_call: TRBV11-2; j_call: TRBJ2-3; clone_size: few; d_call: .; cdr3_aa: CASSLAQYTDTQYF; cdr3_nt: TGTGCCAGCAGCTTAGCACAGTACACAGATACGCAGTATTTT
v_call: TRBV29-1; j_call: TRBJ2-3; clone_size: few; d_call: TRBD2; cdr3_aa: CSARLASTDTQYF; cdr3_nt: TGCAGCGCCCGACTAGCTAGCACAGATACGCAGTATTTT
v_call: TRBV11-2; j_call: TRBJ2-3; clone_size: .; d_call: .; cdr3_aa: CASSLWGHRTDTQYF; cdr3_nt: TGTGCCAGCAGCCTTTGGGGCCATCGGACAGATACGCAGTATTTT
v_call: TRBV4-3; j_call: TRBJ2-3; clone_size: few; d_call: .; cdr3_aa: CASSQVPTGTSVTDTQYF; cdr3_nt: TGCGCCAGCAGCCAGGTACCTACCGGGACATCTGTCACAGATACGCAGTATTTT
v_call: TRBV6-5; j_call: TRBJ2-3; clone_size: few; d_call: .; cdr3_aa: CASSFQGRGTDTQYF; cdr3_nt: TGTGCCAGCAGTTTCCAGGGAAGGGGCACAGATACGCAGTATTTT
v_call: TRBV7-2; j_call: TRBJ2-7; clone_size: .; d_call: .; cdr3_aa: CASSLVATDLSHEQYF; cdr3_nt: TGTGCCAGCAGCTTAGTCGCGACAGACTTATCCCACGAGCAGTACTTC
v_call: TRBV27; j_call: TRBJ1-1; clone_size: few; d_call: .; cdr3_aa: CASSLRDKKEAFF; cdr3_nt: TGTGCCAGCAGTCTCCGGGACAAAAAAGAAGCTTTCTTT
v_call: TRBV5-1; j_call: TRBJ2-3; clone_size: .; d_call: TRBD2; cdr3_aa: CASSFTSEDTQYF; cdr3_nt: TGCGCCAGCAGTTTTACTAGCGAAGATACGCAGTATTTT
v_call: TRBV9; j_call: TRBJ1-6; clone_size: few; d_call: .; cdr3_aa: CASSVVAENSPLHF; cdr3_nt: TGTGCCAGCAGCGTAGTAGCAGAGAATTCACCCCTCCACTTT
v_call: TRBV9; j_call: TRBJ2-2; clone_size: once; d_call: TRBD1; cdr3_aa: CARSPRDSLANTGELFF; cdr3_nt: TGTGCCCGCAGCCCTCGGGACAGCCTTGCGAACACCGGGGAGCTGTTTTTT
v_call: TRBV27; j_call: TRBJ2-1; clone_size: few; d_call: TRBD2; cdr3_aa: CASSLWGRDNEQFF; cdr3_nt: TGTGCCAGCAGTTTATGGGGGAGGGACAATGAGCAGTTCTTC
v_call: TRBV6-5; j_call: TRBJ1-1; clone_size: .; d_call: .; cdr3_aa: CASRMILEAFF; cdr3_nt: TGTGCCAGCAGGATGATCCTCGAAGCTTTCTTT
v_call: TRBV5-1; j_call: TRBJ1-5; clone_size: .; d_call: .; cdr3_aa: CASSLEGGSNQPQHF; cdr3_nt: TGCGCCAGCAGCTTGGAAGGGGGAAGCAATCAGCCCCAGCATTTT
v_call: TRBV28; j_call: TRBJ1-6; clone_size: few; d_call: TRBD1; cdr3_aa: CATGDRGVSPLHF; cdr3_nt: TGTGCCACTGGAGACAGGGGGGTTTCACCCCTCCACTTT
v_call: TRBV4-1; j_call: TRBJ2-1; clone_size: .; d_call: .; cdr3_aa: CASSQLGFSYNEQFF; cdr3_nt: TGCGCCAGCAGCCAACTGGGGTTCTCCTACAATGAGCAGTTCTTC
v_call: TRBV28; j_call: TRBJ2-3; clone_size: .; d_call: TRBD1; cdr3_aa: CASISGGTGDTDTQYF; cdr3_nt: TGTGCCAGCATTAGCGGTGGGACAGGAGACACAGATACGCAGTATTTT
v_call: TRBV18; j_call: TRBJ1-1; clone_size: few; d_call: TRBD1; cdr3_aa: CASSRQGHGNTEAFF; cdr3_nt: TGTGCCAGCTCACGACAGGGCCATGGGAACACTGAAGCTTTCTTT
v_call: TRBV7-7; j_call: TRBJ2-2; clone_size: .; d_call: .; cdr3_aa: CASSSQETGELFF; cdr3_nt: TGTGCTAGCTCGAGTCAGGAGACCGGGGAGCTGTTTTTT
v_call: TRBV5-4; j_call: TRBJ1-2; clone_size: .; d_call: .; cdr3_aa: CASSLAGQGRGYTF; cdr3_nt: TGTGCCAGCAGCTTGGCTGGGCAGGGGAGGGGCTACACCTTC
v_call: TRBV19; j_call: TRBJ2-4; clone_size: few; d_call: TRBD1; cdr3_aa: CASRGQGKAKNIQYF; cdr3_nt: TGTGCCAGTAGAGGACAGGGCAAGGCCAAAAACATTCAGTACTTC
v_call: TRBV19; j_call: TRBJ2-5; clone_size: few; d_call: .; cdr3_aa: CASSVIHEQETQYF; cdr3_nt: TGTGCCAGTAGTGTAATACATGAACAAGAGACCCAGTACTTC
v_call: TRBV9; j_call: TRBJ1-5; clone_size: few; d_call: TRBD1; cdr3_aa: CASSRTGSNQPQHF; cdr3_nt: TGTGCCAGCAGCAGGACAGGGAGCAATCAGCCCCAGCATTTT
v_call: TRBV5-1; j_call: TRBJ1-6; clone_size: .; d_call: TRBD1; cdr3_aa: CASSLFNRGPPVTLHF; cdr3_nt: TGCGCCAGCAGCTTATTCAACAGGGGACCTCCAGTAACCCTCCACTTT
v_call: TRBV5-1; j_call: TRBJ1-1; clone_size: few; d_call: .; cdr3_aa: CASSLSHEGTEAFF; cdr3_nt: TGCGCCAGCAGCTTGAGCCACGAGGGTACTGAAGCTTTCTTT
v_call: TRBV7-2; j_call: TRBJ2-2; clone_size: .; d_call: .; cdr3_aa: CASSRGLVGIRELFF; cdr3_nt: TGTGCCAGCAGCCGTGGACTCGTTGGAATTCGGGAGCTGTTTTTT
v_call: TRBV28; j_call: TRBJ2-1; clone_size: few; d_call: TRBD1; cdr3_aa: CASSQTGSGYNEQFF; cdr3_nt: TGTGCCAGCAGTCAGACAGGGTCGGGGTACAATGAGCAGTTCTTC
v_call: TRBV10-3; j_call: TRBJ1-4; clone_size: .; d_call: TRBD1; cdr3_aa: CAITRQGSFREKLFF; cdr3_nt: TGTGCCATCACGCGACAGGGAAGCTTCAGAGAAAAACTGTTTTTT
v_call: TRBV6-5; j_call: TRBJ2-7; clone_size: .; d_call: .; cdr3_aa: CASTNGGRSYEQYF; cdr3_nt: TGTGCCAGCACTAACGGAGGCAGGTCCTACGAGCAGTACTTC
v_call: TRBV14; j_call: TRBJ2-1; clone_size: .; d_call: TRBD2; cdr3_aa: CASSQRLASYNEQFF; cdr3_nt: TGTGCCAGCAGCCAGAGACTAGCCTCCTACAATGAGCAGTTCTTC
v_call: TRBV27; j_call: TRBJ1-2; clone_size: .; d_call: TRBD1; cdr3_aa: CASRSPGQGHGYTF; cdr3_nt: TGTGCCAGCAGAAGTCCGGGACAGGGGCATGGCTACACCTTC